This TCR beta chain was sequenced in a study of shared clonotypes between healthy human individuals. On the study more broadly: Per donor, CD8 memory used one plate, CD8 naive used two, CD4 memory used three and CD4 naive used three.

TCRdb's copy holds only in-frame clones and misses some; the assay was immunoSEQ multiplex PCR. Of around 1,100,000 clones detected, around three quarters appear once; the ten largest clones hold 0.89%. The clonotype was recovered from a man aged 18 to 30 in good health. Some clones in this sample may be carry-over from other donors' samples. The sequencing sample was made of memory CD4+ T cells from PBMCs. Sample subset: CD45RA-negative fraction.

The CDR3 region is CASAGVTNEKLFF. The CDR3, as DNA: TGTGCCAGTGCAGGGGTAACTAATGAAAAACTGTTTTTT. The rearrangement joins TRBV19 to TRBJ1-4; tentatively, D is TRBD1 (6 bases). CDR1 and CDR2 (germline): LNHDA, SQIVND (reference sequence). V lost 8 bases to trimming and J lost 1 base, with 8 bases between them. The CDR3 sequence is 13 residues long.